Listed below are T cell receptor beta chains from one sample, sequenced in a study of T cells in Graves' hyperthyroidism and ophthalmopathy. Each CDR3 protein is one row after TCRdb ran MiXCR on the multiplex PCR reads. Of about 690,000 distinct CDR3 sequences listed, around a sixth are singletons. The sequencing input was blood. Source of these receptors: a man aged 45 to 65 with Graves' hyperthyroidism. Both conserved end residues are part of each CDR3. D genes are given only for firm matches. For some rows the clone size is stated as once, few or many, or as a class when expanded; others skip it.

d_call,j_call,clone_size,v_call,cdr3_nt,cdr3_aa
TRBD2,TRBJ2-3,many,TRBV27,TGTGCCAGCAGCCAAATAGCGGGAGGAGATACGCAGTATTTT,CASSQIAGGDTQYF
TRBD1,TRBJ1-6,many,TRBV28,TGTGCCAGCAGTTTGGGACAGGGGAACTCACCCCTCCACTTT,CASSLGQGNSPLHF
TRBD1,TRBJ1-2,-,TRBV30,TGTGCCTGGAGTGTACGTGGGGACAGGGGTAGGGATGGCTACACCTTC,CAWSVRGDRGRDGYTF
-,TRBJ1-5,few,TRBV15,TGTGCCACCAGCCTCAGGGGTAGTGGGAGCAATCAGCCCCAGCATTTT,CATSLRGSGSNQPQHF
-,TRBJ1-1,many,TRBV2,TGTGCCAGCAGTGAACGAACAGGATTCGCTGAAGCTTTCTTT,CASSERTGFAEAFF
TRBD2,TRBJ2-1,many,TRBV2,TGTGCCAGCAGAGGCGGGAGAACGTCCTACAATGAGCAGTTCTTC,CASRGGRTSYNEQFF
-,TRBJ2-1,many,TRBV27,TGTGCCAGCAGGCCCGGACAGACCTACAATGAGCAGTTCTTC,CASRPGQTYNEQFF
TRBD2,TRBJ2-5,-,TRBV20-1,TGCAGTGCGCGAGCGGGAGGGCCAGGGGAGACCCAGTACTTC,CSARAGGPGETQYF
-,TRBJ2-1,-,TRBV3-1,TGTGCCAGCAGCCAGACCCCACGGACAAACAATGAGCAGTTCTTC,CASSQTPRTNNEQFF
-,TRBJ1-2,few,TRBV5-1,TGCGCCAGCAGCTTATCGCAGAACTATGGCTACACCTTC,CASSLSQNYGYTF
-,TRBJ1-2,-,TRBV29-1,TGCAGCGTTGCCGACAGACGAAAGGTTAACTATGGCTACACCTTC,CSVADRRKVNYGYTF
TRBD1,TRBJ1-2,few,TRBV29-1,TGCAGCGTGCCGGGACAGTCTTCTAACTATGGCTACACCTTC,CSVPGQSSNYGYTF
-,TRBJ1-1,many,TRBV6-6,TGTGCCAGCAGTTACTCTCAGGGTAAGAACACTGAAGCTTTCTTT,CASSYSQGKNTEAFF
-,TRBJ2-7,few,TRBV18,TGTGCCAGCTCAAGTCGGGGACACCCCTACGAGCAGTACTTC,CASSSRGHPYEQYF
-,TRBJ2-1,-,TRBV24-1,TGTGCCACCAGTGACTCGGGACGGACCTCCTACAATGAGCAGTTCTTC,CATSDSGRTSYNEQFF
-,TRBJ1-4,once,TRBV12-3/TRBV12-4,TGTGCCAGCAGTTTCGACGGACCGAATGAAAAACTGTTTTTT,CASSFDGPNEKLFF
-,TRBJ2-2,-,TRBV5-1,TGCGCCAGCAGCGGCCGGGTCCCCAACACCGGGGAGCTGTTTTTT,CASSGRVPNTGELFF
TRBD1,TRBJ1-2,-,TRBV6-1,TGTGCCAGCAGTGAGACGGACAGGGGGACCGGCTACACCTTC,CASSETDRGTGYTF
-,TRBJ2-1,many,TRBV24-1,TGTGCCACCAGTGAGGTGGGAGAGTTCTACAATGAGCAGTTCTTC,CATSEVGEFYNEQFF
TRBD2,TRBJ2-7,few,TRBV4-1,TGCGCCAGCGCCCCGGGGCTAGCGGGTTACGAGCAGTACTTC,CASAPGLAGYEQYF
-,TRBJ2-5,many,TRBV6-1,TGTGCCAGCAGTAGGTATAGCCAAGAGACCCAGTACTTC,CASSRYSQETQYF
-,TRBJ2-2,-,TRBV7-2,TGTGCCAGCAGCTTAGCCGGGACGATGAACACCGTGGAGCTGTTTTTT,CASSLAGTMNTVELFF
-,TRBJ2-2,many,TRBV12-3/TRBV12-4,TGTGCCAGCAGTCCTGGAGGGTACACCGGGGAGCTGTTTTTT,CASSPGGYTGELFF
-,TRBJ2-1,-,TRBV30,TGTGCCTGGAGTAGGGGCGTTAGCGGACCCTACAATGAGCAGTTCTTC,CAWSRGVSGPYNEQFF
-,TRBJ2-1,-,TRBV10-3,TGTGCCATCAGGGGACAAGGGGCGGATGAGCAGTTCTTC,CAIRGQGADEQFF
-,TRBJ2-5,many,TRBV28,TGTGCCAGCACCCCGGCGGGCGGTTCCCAAGAGACCCAGTACTTC,CASTPAGGSQETQYF
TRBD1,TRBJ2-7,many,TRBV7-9,TGTGCCAGCAGCACAACGACAGGGACCGAGCAGTACTTC,CASSTTTGTEQYF
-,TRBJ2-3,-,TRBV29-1,TGCAGCGTTTTCCTAGTGGGCACAGATACGCAGTATTTT,CSVFLVGTDTQYF
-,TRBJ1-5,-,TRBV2,TGTGCCAGCAGTGAACAGACCACAGAGAATCAGCCCCAGCATTTT,CASSEQTTENQPQHF
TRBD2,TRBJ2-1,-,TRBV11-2,TGTGCCAGCAGCTTAGCATTGGGACTAGCGGCAGATAGGGAGCAGTTCTTC,CASSLALGLAADREQFF
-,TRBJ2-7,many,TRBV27,TGTGCCAGCAGTTTATCAGGACAGCCCTACGAGCAGTACTTC,CASSLSGQPYEQYF
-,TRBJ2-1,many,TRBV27,TGTGCCAGCAGTTTAACGGGGATGACCTACAATGAGCAGTTCTTC,CASSLTGMTYNEQFF
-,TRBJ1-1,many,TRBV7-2,TGTGCCAGCAGCCAAGGACAGAGCCTGAACACTGAAGCTTTCTTT,CASSQGQSLNTEAFF
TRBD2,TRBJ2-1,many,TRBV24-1,TGTGCCACCAGTGATTTTCCCGGGACTAGGGGGAATGAGCAGTTCTTC,CATSDFPGTRGNEQFF
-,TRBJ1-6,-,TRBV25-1,TGTGCCAGCAGTGATATCGGGACAAGTAATTCACCCCTCCACTTT,CASSDIGTSNSPLHF
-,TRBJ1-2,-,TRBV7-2,TGTGCCAGCAGCTTATATGTGGGGGGGGGAACGGGCTATGGCTACACCTTC,CASSLYVGGGTGYGYTF
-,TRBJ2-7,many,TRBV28,TGTGCCAGCAGTTCCTTTCCTTTGACCTACGAGCAGTACTTC,CASSSFPLTYEQYF
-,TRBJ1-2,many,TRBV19,TGTGCCAGTAGTTTTGGTCCGGGACCGCGGACGGGCTATGGCTACACCTTC,CASSFGPGPRTGYGYTF
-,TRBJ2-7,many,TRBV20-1,TGCAGTGCACCCGGACGCCCGAGCTCCTACGAGCAGTACTTC,CSAPGRPSSYEQYF
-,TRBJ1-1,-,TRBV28,TGTGCCAGCGCGCGGGGGGCTAGCATCTCTTTCTTT,CASARGASISFF
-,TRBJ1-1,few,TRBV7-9,TGTGCCAGCAGCGGCCGTGGGACACAGAACACTGAAGCTTTCTTT,CASSGRGTQNTEAFF
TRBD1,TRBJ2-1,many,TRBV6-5,TGTGCCAGCAGTTACGGGACAGGGGATGAGCAGTTCTTC,CASSYGTGDEQFF
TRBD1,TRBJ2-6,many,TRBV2,TGTGCCAGCAGTTTTGGAGGGACAGGGATGAAGGGGGCCAACGTCCTGACTTTC,CASSFGGTGMKGANVLTF
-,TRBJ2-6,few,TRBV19,TGTGCCAGTGGCAGGGGTGTGGGGGCCAACGTCCTGACTTTC,CASGRGVGANVLTF
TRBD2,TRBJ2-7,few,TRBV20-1,TGCAGTGCTCCTAGCGGGATCTATGACGAGCAGTACTTC,CSAPSGIYDEQYF